This T cell receptor beta chain was captured in a study of blood T cell repertoires in COVID-19. CDR3 length equals 14 residues. Germline lookup yields CDR1 SNHLY and CDR2 FYNNEI. Between the trimmed V and J ends, which lost 2 bases and 1 base, there was a span of 8 bases. Authors' methods: The authors estimated nucleated cell counts from reference gene primer amplification. Repertoires were generated with immunoSEQ multiplex PCR, while TCRdb's copy carries only in-frame clones and drops some. The DNA gave D and trimming, while V, J and clone size come from that table. Here the sample spans approximately 300,000 clones, 85% being singletons.

The TCR originated in a woman in her forties or fifties with active or convalescent COVID-19. The chain has TRBV2 and TRBJ1-1; D uncertain. Sequencing was done on a sample of peripheral blood. The CDR3 loop reads CASSEHSQNTEAFF. DNA for the CDR3: TGTGCCAGCAGTGAACACAGCCAGAACACTGAAGCTTTCTTT.